The 22 T cell receptor beta chains presented below share a single source sample, sequenced in a study of early T cells in non-severe SARS-CoV-2 infection. Each CDR3 protein is one row after TCRdb ran MiXCR on the 5' RACE reads. The sample lists fewer than 35,000 distinct CDR3 sequences; 8% to 9.5% were seen once. The sample consisted of whole blood. The receptor source for this set is an adult who was a healthcare worker with PCR-confirmed SARS-CoV-2 infection or an uninfected control (not recorded which).

The chain carries TRBV2 and TRBJ1-2; D uncertain. V lost 7 bases and J 0 bases, leaving 9 bases between the germline ends. Germline V lookup: CDR1 SNHLY, CDR2 FYNNEI. The CDR3 loop spans 13 amino acids. The CDR3 region is CASIFGTNYGYTF. The CDR3 DNA is TGTGCCAGCATTTTCGGGACTAACTATGGCTACACCTTC. The variable domain in full, completed from reference TRBV2 and TRBJ1-2, reads EPEVTQTPSHQVTQMGQEVILRCVPISNHLYFYWYRQILGQKVEFLVSFYNNEISEKSEIFDDQFSVERPDGSNFTLKIRSTKLEDSAMYFCASIFGTNYGYTFGSGTRLTVV.

In its sample, this clonotype was seen a few times. For the CDR3, the DNA is TGTGCCAGCAGCTTGGGGTTAAGAGGGATCTACAATGAGCAGTTCTTC. It specifies CASSLGLRGIYNEQFF. The chain employs TRBV5-6 and TRBJ2-1; tentative D call: TRBD2 (5 bases). Trimming left V 0 bases short and J 3 bases short, with 13 bases between. Germline V gene lookup returns CDR1 SGHDT and CDR2 YYEEEE. The CDR3 runs to 16 residues.

This clonotype was detected many times. The chain joins TRBV20-1 to TRBJ2-7, with a tentative D call TRBD1 (6 bases). V was clipped by 8 bases and J by 3 bases, with 17 bases between them. The CDR3 totals 13 residues. Germline values: CDR1 DFQATT, CDR2 SNEGSKA (reference sequence). CDR3 loop: CSFWFRQDYEQYF. CDR3 DNA: TGCAGTTTCTGGTTCAGACAGGACTACGAGCAGTACTTC.

This clonotype was detected ten times or more. J is TRBJ2-3 and V is TRBV6-2 or TRBV6-3, with 8 bases that match TRBD1. V was pared by 6 bases and J by 1 base, with 6 bases of the junction left unmatched. The CDR3 extends over 15 amino acids. Germline CDR1 reads MNHEY; CDR2 reads SVGEGT. The chain's CDR3 is CASRRPGQGTDTQYF. The CDR3 DNA sequence: TGTGCCAGCAGACGGCCGGGACAGGGCACAGATACGCAGTATTTT.

This clonotype has a handful of counts. This sequence joins TRBV12-3 or TRBV12-4 and TRBJ2-6; 8 nucleotides align to TRBD1. The CDR3 length is 17 residues. V shed 7 bases and J 4 bases; nucleotides not matched to a gene: 12. CDR3 in amino acids: CASTRRWTGSGANVLTF. In nucleotides, the CDR3 is TGTGCCAGCACCCGGCGGTGGACAGGGTCCGGGGCCAACGTCCTGACTTTC.

The chain carries TRBV4-2 and TRBJ1-2; no clear D. The CDR3 has 15 residues. Per germline, CDR1 LGHNA and CDR2 YNFKEQ. Deletions cut 0 bases from V and 6 bases from J, with 14 bases between. The CDR3 region is CASSQDRGSRNGYTF. CDR3 sequence (DNA): TGTGCCAGCAGCCAAGATCGGGGTTCGAGGAATGGCTACACCTTC.

This clonotype was detected many times. The chain links TRBV19 to TRBJ1-4; D possibly corresponds to TRBD1 (5 bases). Between the trimmed V and J ends, which lost 7 bases and 4 bases, there was a span of 13 bases. Germline V gene lookup returns CDR1 LNHDA and CDR2 SQIVND (reference sequence). The CDR3 is 14 amino acids. CDR3 sequence: CASTAGLFNEKLFF. CDR3 in DNA: TGTGCCAGTACCGCGGGGCTCTTTAATGAAAAACTGTTTTTT.

In its sample, this clonotype was seen many times. This sequence joins TRBV4-1 and TRBJ2-3; D gene unclear. There are 13 residues in the CDR3. Trimming stripped 4 bases from V and 4 bases from J, with 9 bases between. Germline V lookup: CDR1 MGHRA, CDR2 YSYEKL. CDR3 amino acids: CASSPIEADTQYF. For the CDR3, the DNA is TGCGCCAGCAGCCCTATTGAAGCAGATACGCAGTATTTT.

Many counts were recorded for this clonotype. V is TRBV6-6 and J is TRBJ2-1, with D unresolved. Germline V CDR1 and CDR2: MNHNY, SVGAGI (reference sequence). The CDR3 contains 12 residues. V dropped 6 bases and J dropped 10 bases, with 13 bases sitting between them. CDR3 in amino acids: CASRLEMGEQFF. The DNA for the CDR3 is TGTGCCAGCAGGCTCGAGATGGGGGAGCAGTTCTTC.

This clonotype was counted at least ten times. This rearrangement joins TRBV12-5 to TRBJ2-5; D gene unclear. Trimming removed 3 bases from V and 9 bases from J, with 11 bases in between. CDR1 LGHNT and CDR2 FRNRAP come from the germline V gene. This CDR3 is 12 amino acids long. Here the CDR3 DNA reads TGTGCTAGTGGTTTCGTACGGCCGCCCCAGTACTTC. Its translation is CASGFVRPPQYF.

This clonotype has a count of ten or more. The chain combines TRBV3-1 with TRBJ1-2; D is unclear. V was shortened by 1 base and J by 9 bases, with 12 bases between the two germline ends. This CDR3 is built from 13 residues. The germline V gene encodes CDR1 LGHDT and CDR2 YNNKEL (reference sequence). The CDR3 is CASSQAVSGSYTF. The DNA of the CDR3 is TGTGCCAGCAGCCAAGCTGTAAGCGGTAGCTACACCTTC.

In its sample, this clonotype was seen many times. V and J are TRBV5-6 and TRBJ2-5, with TRBD1 matching over 12 bases. The CDR3 is 16 residues long. Per germline, CDR1 SGHDT and CDR2 YYEEEE. V shed 4 bases and J 5 bases; nucleotides not matched to a gene: 9. CDR3 sequence: CASSRTGTGGAETQYF. In nucleotides, the CDR3 is TGTGCCAGCAGCCGCACCGGGACAGGGGGCGCGGAGACCCAGTACTTC.

The rearrangement links TRBV10-3 to TRBJ2-5; D gene unclear. Germline V gene data show CDR1 as ENHRY and CDR2 as SYGVKD. This CDR3 comprises 12 residues. V lost 2 bases, J lost 4 bases, and 5 bases lay in between. The DNA for the CDR3 is TGTGCCATCAGTGAGACATCAGAGACCCAGTACTTC. This gives the protein CAISETSETQYF.

On this clonotype itself: This may stem from a read error, because a much larger clone lies one nucleotide away. The chain joins TRBV29-1 to TRBJ1-1; weak D call: TRBD1 (5 bases). CDR1 and CDR2 (germline): SQVTM, ANQGSEA. This CDR3 region has 12 residues. Deletions cut 8 bases from V and 6 bases from J, with 16 bases between. In nucleotides, the CDR3 is TGCAGCTTAAGTGGGCTGGGGGCTGAAGCTTTCTTT. Amino acids: CSLSGLGAEAFF. The whole variable domain, remainder taken from reference TRBV29-1 and TRBJ1-1, is SAVISQKPSRDICQRGTSLTIQCQVDSQVTMMFWYRQQPGQSLTLIATANQGSEATYESGFVIDKFPISRPNLTFSTLTVSNMSPEDSSIYLCSLSGLGAEAFFGQGTRLTVV.

This clonotype has more than one count but fewer than ten. V and J are TRBV4-3 and TRBJ2-7; D unresolved. This CDR3 has 15 residues. Trimming shortened V by 3 bases and J by 1 base, and 13 bases separated the two germline ends. The germline V gene has CDR1 LGHNA and CDR2 YSLEER. The CDR3 reads CASSQQNGPSYEQYF. In DNA, the CDR3 is TGCGCCAGCAGCCAGCAAAACGGACCTTCCTACGAGCAGTACTTC.

This clonotype was counted many times. The J gene is TRBJ2-1, the V gene TRBV12-3 or TRBV12-4; 10 bases match TRBD2. The CDR3 length is 15 residues. V shed 10 bases and J 5 bases; nucleotides not matched to a gene: 11. CDR3 residues: CATVSSGGANNEQFF. CDR3 in DNA: TGTGCCACCGTTTCGAGCGGGGGGGCAAACAATGAGCAGTTCTTC.

This clonotype was counted many times. The rearrangement uses TRBV7-2 and TRBJ2-1; 7 bases align to TRBD2. Germline V lookup: CDR1 SGHTA, CDR2 FQGNSA. With 6 bases clipped from V and 7 bases from J, the junction kept 15 bases outside the gene matches. The CDR3 loop spans 16 amino acids. CDR3: CASRDKTSPGDNEQFF. CDR3 nucleotide sequence: TGTGCCAGCAGGGACAAGACTAGCCCGGGGGATAATGAGCAGTTCTTC.

This clonotype occurred many times. The chain has TRBV7-2 and TRBJ1-1; weak D call: TRBD1 (5 bases). The ends were cut back, 3 bases at V and 2 bases at J, with 10 bases in the middle. The CDR3 extends over 14 amino acids. CDR1 and CDR2 from the germline V gene are SGHTA and FQGNSA. The DNA for the CDR3 is TGTGCCAGCAGCTTGGGACGGGGAAACACTGAAGCTTTCTTT. Translated, it gives CASSLGRGNTEAFF.

The rearrangement uses TRBV7-3 and TRBJ2-5; 10 nucleotides match TRBD2. V gave up 6 bases and J gave up 3 bases; unmatched junction bases: 7. The CDR3 consists of 15 residues. From germline, CDR1 is SGHTA and CDR2 FQGTGA. The CDR3 DNA is TGTGCCAGCAGGTCAGCTAGCGGGGGAAAAGAGACCCAGTACTTC. This translates into CASRSASGGKETQYF.

The V call is TRBV6-6, the J call TRBJ2-5; 11 nucleotides agree with TRBD2. The CDR3 totals 14 residues. Per germline, CDR1 MNHNY and CDR2 SVGAGI (reference sequence). Germline trimming cut 2 bases from V and 9 bases from J; bases unmatched to any gene: 5. The CDR3 DNA reads as TGTGCCAGCAGTTACAGTAGCGGGGGGGCCGCCCAGTACTTC. This translates into CASSYSSGGAAQYF.

This clonotype was observed many times. The chain has TRBV12-3 or TRBV12-4 and TRBJ1-2; D is undetermined. Trimming removed 2 bases at V and 4 bases at J, with 14 bases between. This CDR3 has 15 amino acids. This CDR3 reads CASSLFLTDGYGYTF. The CDR3 DNA reads TGTGCCAGCAGTTTATTCTTGACGGACGGCTATGGCTACACCTTC.

This chain links TRBV19 with TRBJ1-6; TRBD1 matches at 7 bases. There are 16 residues in the CDR3. Trimming took 5 bases from V and 10 from J; bases not matched to a gene: 14. Germline V gene lookup returns CDR1 LNHDA and CDR2 SQIVND (reference sequence). The CDR3 DNA follows: TGTGCCAGTAGTTCGCCGGAGACAGGGAGAAGATCACCCCTCCACTTT. Residues: CASSSPETGRRSPLHF.